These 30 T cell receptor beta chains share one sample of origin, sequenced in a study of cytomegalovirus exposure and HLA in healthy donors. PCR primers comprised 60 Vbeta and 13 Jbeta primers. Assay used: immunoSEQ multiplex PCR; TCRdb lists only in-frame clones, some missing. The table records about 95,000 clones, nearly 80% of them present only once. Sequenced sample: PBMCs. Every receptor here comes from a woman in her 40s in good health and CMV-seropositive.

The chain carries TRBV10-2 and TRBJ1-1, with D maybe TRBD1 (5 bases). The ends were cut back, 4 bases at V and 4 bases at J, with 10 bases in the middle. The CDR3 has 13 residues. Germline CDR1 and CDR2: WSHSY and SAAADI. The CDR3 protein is CASSVTESTEAFF. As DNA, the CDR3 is TGCGCCAGCAGTGTGACAGAAAGCACTGAAGCTTTCTTT.

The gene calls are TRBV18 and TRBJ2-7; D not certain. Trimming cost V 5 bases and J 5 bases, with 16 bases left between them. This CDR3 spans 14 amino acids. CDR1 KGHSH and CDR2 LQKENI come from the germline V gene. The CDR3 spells CASSALRSGNEQYF. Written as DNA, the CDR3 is TGTGCCAGCTCAGCGCTTAGGAGTGGAAACGAGCAGTACTTC.

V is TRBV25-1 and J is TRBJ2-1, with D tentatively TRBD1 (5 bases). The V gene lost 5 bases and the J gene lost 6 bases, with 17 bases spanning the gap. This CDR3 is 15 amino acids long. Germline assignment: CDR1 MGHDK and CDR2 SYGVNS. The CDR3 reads CASSYFLEGANEQFF. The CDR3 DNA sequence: TGTGCCAGCAGTTATTTTTTAGAAGGGGCCAATGAGCAGTTCTTC.

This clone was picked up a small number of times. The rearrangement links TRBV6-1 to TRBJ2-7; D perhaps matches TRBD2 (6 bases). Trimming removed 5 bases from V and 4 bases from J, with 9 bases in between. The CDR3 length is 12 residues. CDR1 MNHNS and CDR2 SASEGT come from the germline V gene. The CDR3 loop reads CASSPSGYEQYF. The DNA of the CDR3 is TGTGCCAGCAGTCCCAGCGGGTACGAGCAGTACTTC.

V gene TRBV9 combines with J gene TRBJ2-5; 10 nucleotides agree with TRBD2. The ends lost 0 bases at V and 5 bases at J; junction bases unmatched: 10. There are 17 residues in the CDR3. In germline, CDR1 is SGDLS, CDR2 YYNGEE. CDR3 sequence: CASSVEPSGSGGETQYF. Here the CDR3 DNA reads TGTGCCAGCAGCGTAGAGCCTAGCGGGAGCGGGGGGGAGACCCAGTACTTC.

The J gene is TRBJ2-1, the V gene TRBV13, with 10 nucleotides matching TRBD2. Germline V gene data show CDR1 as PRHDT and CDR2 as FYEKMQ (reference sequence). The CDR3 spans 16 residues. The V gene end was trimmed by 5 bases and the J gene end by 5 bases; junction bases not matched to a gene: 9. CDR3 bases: TGTGCCAGCAGCCTCCGGACTAGCGGACCCCACAATGAGCAGTTCTTC. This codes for CASSLRTSGPHNEQFF. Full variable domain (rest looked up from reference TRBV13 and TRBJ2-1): AAGVIQSPRHLIKEKRETATLKCYPIPRHDTVYWYQQGPGQDPQFLISFYEKMQSDKGSIPDRFSAQQFSDYHSELNMSSLELGDSALYFCASSLRTSGPHNEQFFGPGTRLTVL.

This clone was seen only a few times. CDR3 bases: TGTGCCAGCAGCCCCCGCCTAGCGCCTTACGAGCAGTACTTC. It codes for CASSPRLAPYEQYF. The J gene is TRBJ2-7, the V gene TRBV14, with D perhaps TRBD2 (6 bases). Germline CDR1 and CDR2: SGHDN and FVKESK. Trimming removed 4 bases from V and 4 bases from J, with 14 bases in between. The length of the CDR3 is 14 residues.

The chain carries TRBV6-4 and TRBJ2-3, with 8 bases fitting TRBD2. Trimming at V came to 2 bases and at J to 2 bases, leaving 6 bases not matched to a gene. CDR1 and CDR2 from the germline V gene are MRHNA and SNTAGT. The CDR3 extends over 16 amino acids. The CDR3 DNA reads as TGTGCCAGCAGTGACCCGAGCGGGAGTTTCACAGATACGCAGTATTTT. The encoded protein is CASSDPSGSFTDTQYF.

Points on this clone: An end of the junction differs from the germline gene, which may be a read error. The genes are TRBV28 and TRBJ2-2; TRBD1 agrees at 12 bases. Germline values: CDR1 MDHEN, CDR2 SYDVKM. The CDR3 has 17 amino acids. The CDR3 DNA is TGTGCCAGCAGTTTGGGGACAGGGGGCGCGAAGACCGGGGAGCTGTTTTTT. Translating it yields CASSLGTGGAKTGELFF. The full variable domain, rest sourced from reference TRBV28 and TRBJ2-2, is DVKVTQSSRYLVKRTGEKVFLECVQDMDHENMFWYRQDPGLGLRLIYFSYDVKMKEKGDIPEGYSVSREKKERFSLILESASTNQTSMYLCASSLGTGGAKTGELFFGEGSRLTVL.

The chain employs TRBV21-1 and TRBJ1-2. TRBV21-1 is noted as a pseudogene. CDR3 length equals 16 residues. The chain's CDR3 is CASSKARAEPRSGYTF. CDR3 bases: TGTGCCAGCAGCAAAGCCCGTGCCGAGCCCCGAAGCGGCTACACCTTC.

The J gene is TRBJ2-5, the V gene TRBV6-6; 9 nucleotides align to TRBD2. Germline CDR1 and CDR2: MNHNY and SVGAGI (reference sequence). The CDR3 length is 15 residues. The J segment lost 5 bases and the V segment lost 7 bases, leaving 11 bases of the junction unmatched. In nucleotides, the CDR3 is TGTGCCAGCACTCTTATGCTAGCGGGATTCGAGACCCAGTACTTC. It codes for CASTLMLAGFETQYF.

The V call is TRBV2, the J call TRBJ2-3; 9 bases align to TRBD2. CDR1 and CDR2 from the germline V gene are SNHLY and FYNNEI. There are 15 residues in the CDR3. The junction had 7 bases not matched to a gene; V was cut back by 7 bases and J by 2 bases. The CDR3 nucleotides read TGTGCCAGCAAAGGCCTAGCGGGGCCCACAGATACGCAGTATTTT. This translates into CASKGLAGPTDTQYF.

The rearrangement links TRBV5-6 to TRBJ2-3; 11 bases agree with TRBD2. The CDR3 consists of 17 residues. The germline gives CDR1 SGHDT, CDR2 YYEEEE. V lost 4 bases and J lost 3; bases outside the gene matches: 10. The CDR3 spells CASSPLGLAGGTDTQYF. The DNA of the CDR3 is TGTGCCAGCAGCCCCCTCGGTCTAGCGGGAGGAACAGATACGCAGTATTTT.

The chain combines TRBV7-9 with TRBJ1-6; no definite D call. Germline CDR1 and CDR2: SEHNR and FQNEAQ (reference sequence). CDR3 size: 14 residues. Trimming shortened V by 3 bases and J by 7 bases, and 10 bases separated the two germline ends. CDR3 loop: CASSFLRENSPLHF. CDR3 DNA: TGTGCCAGCAGCTTCTTAAGGGAGAATTCACCCCTCCACTTT.

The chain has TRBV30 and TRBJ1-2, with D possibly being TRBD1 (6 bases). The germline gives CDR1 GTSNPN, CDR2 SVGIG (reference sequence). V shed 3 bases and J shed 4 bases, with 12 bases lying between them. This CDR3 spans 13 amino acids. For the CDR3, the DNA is TGTGCCTGGAGCGAACAGGACAGCTATGGCTACACCTTC. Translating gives CAWSEQDSYGYTF.

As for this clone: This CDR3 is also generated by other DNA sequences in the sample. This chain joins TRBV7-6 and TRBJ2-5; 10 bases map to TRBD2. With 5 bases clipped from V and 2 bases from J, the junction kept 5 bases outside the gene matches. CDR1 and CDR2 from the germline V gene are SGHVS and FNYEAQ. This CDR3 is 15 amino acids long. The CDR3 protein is CASSLRTSGQETQYF. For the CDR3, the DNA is TGTGCCAGCAGCCTGAGGACTAGCGGTCAAGAGACCCAGTACTTC.

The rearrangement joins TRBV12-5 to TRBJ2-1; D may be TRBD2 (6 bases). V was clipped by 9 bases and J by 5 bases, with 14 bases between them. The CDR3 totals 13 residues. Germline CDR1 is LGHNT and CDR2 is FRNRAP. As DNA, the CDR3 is TGTGCTAGGGGGGACTTCGCAGACAATGAGCAGTTCTTC. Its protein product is CARGDFADNEQFF.

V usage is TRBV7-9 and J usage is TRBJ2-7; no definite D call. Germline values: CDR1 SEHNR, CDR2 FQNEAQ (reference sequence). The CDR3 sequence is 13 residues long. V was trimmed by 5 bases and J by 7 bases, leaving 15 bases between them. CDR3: CASSQSTRLEQYF. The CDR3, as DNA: TGTGCCAGCAGCCAATCGACCCGACTGGAGCAGTACTTC.

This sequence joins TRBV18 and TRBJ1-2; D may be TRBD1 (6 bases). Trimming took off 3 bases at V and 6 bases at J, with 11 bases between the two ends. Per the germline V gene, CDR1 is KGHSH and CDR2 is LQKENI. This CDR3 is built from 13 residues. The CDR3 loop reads CASSPPDSDGYTF. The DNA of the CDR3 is TGTGCCAGCTCACCCCCGGACAGCGATGGCTACACCTTC.

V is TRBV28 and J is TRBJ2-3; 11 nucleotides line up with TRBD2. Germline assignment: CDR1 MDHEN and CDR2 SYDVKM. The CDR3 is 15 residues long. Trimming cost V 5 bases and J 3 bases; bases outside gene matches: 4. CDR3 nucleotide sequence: TGTGCCAGCAGTAAAATAGCGGGAGGGACAGATACGCAGTATTTT. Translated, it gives CASSKIAGGTDTQYF. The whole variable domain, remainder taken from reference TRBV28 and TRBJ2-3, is DVKVTQSSRYLVKRTGEKVFLECVQDMDHENMFWYRQDPGLGLRLIYFSYDVKMKEKGDIPEGYSVSREKKERFSLILESASTNQTSMYLCASSKIAGGTDTQYFGPGTRLTVL.

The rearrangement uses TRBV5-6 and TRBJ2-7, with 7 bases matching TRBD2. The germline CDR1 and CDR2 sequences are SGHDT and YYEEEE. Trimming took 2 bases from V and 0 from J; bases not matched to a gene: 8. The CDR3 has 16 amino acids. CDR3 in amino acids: CASSFWEGQPSYEQYF. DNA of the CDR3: TGTGCCAGCAGCTTTTGGGAGGGCCAACCCTCCTACGAGCAGTACTTC.

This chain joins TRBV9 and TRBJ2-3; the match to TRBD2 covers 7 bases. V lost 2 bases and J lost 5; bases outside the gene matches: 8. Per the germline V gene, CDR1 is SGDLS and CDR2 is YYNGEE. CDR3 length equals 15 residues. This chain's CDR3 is CASSVTWEGGDTQYF. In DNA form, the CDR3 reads TGTGCCAGCAGCGTGACGTGGGAGGGAGGAGATACGCAGTATTTT. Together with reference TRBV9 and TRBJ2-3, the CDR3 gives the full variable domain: DSGVTQTPKHLITATGQRVTLRCSPRSGDLSVYWYQQSLDQGLQFLIQYYNGEERAKGNILERFSAQQFPDLHSELNLSSLELGDSALYFCASSVTWEGGDTQYFGPGTRLTVL.

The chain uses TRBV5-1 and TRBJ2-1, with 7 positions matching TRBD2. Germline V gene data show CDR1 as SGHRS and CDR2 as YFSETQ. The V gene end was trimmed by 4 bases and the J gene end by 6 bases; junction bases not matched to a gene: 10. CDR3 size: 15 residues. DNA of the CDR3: TGCGCCAGCAGCACCACCGGGACTATCGGCAATGAGCAGTTCTTC. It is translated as CASSTTGTIGNEQFF. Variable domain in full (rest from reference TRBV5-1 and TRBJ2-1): KAGVTQTPRYLIKTRGQQVTLSCSPISGHRSVSWYQQTPGQGLQFLFEYFSETQRNKGNFPGRFSGRQFSNSRSEMNVSTLELGDSALYLCASSTTGTIGNEQFFGPGTRLTVL.

The CDR3 sequence is CSVGEGPGFF. In DNA form, the CDR3 reads TGCAGCGTTGGAGAGGGCCCTGGATTCTTC. The V and J genes are TRBV29-1 and TRBJ2-1; a possible D gene is TRBD2 (5 bases). Germline V lookup: CDR1 SQVTM, CDR2 ANQGSEA. The CDR3 contains 10 residues. V was trimmed by 4 bases and J by 16 bases, leaving 14 bases between them.

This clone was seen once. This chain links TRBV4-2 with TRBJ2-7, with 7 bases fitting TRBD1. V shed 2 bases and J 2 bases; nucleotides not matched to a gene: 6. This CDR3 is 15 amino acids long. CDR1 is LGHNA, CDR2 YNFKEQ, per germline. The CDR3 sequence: CASSQQGTVAYEQYF. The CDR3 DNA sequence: TGTGCCAGCAGCCAACAGGGGACAGTTGCCTACGAGCAGTACTTC.

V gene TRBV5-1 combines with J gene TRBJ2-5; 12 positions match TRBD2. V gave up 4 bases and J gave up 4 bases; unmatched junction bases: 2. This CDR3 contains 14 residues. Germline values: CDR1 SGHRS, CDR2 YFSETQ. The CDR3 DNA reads TGCGCCAGCAGCCTGGGACTAGCGGGAGAGACCCAGTACTTC. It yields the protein CASSLGLAGETQYF. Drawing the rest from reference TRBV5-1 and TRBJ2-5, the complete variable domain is KAGVTQTPRYLIKTRGQQVTLSCSPISGHRSVSWYQQTPGQGLQFLFEYFSETQRNKGNFPGRFSGRQFSNSRSEMNVSTLELGDSALYLCASSLGLAGETQYFGPGTRLLVL.

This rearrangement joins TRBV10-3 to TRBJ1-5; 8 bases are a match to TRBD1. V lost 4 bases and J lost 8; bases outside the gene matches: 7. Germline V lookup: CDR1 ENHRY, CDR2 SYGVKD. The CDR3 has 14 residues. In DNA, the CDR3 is TGTGCCATCAGTGGACAGGGGTCCGTTGAGCCCCAGCATTTT. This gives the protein CAISGQGSVEPQHF.

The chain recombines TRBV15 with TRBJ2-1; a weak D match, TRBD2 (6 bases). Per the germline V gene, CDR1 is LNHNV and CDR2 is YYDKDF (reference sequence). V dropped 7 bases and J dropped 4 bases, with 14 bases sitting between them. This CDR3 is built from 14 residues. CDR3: CATKLYGSYNEQFF. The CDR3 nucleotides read TGTGCCACCAAACTATACGGGAGTTACAATGAGCAGTTCTTC.

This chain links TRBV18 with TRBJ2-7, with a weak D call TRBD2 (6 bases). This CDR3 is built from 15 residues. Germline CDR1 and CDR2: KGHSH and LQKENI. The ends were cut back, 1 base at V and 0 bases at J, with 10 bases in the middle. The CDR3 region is CASSPLEGLSYEQYF. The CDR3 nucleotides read TGTGCCAGCTCACCACTGGAGGGTCTCTCCTACGAGCAGTACTTC.

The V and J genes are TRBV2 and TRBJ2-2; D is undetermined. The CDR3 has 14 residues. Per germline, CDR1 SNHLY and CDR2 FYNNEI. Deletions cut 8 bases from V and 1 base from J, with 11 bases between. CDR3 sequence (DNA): TGTGCCAGCCGTGGCTGGCAGAACACCGGGGAGCTGTTTTTT. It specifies CASRGWQNTGELFF.